Shown below are 26 T cell receptor beta chains from a single sample sequenced in a study of OX40 agonist ivuxolimab in advanced cancers. Method: immunoSEQ multiplex PCR; TCRdb's copy keeps in-frame clones and lacks some. Altogether 74,000 or so clones are present, 75% to 90% being singletons, with the ten largest covering less than 2.5%. Here the sequenced sample was CD4+ or CD8+ T cells sorted from blood, taken in a trial of the OX40 agonist ivuxolimab. These receptors were obtained from an adult with an advanced solid tumor such as melanoma, head and neck, liver or kidney cancer.

This chain's CDR3 is CASSLYGSSETEAFF. The CDR3 DNA is TGTGCCAGCAGCTTATACGGATCGAGTGAAACTGAAGCTTTCTTT. V usage is TRBV7-8 and J usage is TRBJ1-1, with D unclear. The CDR3 spans 15 residues. V lost 2 bases to trimming and J lost 5 bases, with 15 bases between them. Germline lookup yields CDR1 SGHVS and CDR2 FQNEAQ.

The chain is built from TRBV7-9 and TRBJ2-7; a weak D match, TRBD1 (5 bases). The CDR3 is 14 amino acids. V lost 4 bases and J 3 bases, leaving 13 bases between the germline ends. Germline V gene lookup returns CDR1 SEHNR and CDR2 FQNEAQ (reference sequence). The CDR3 reads CASSSSRGSYEQYF. The CDR3 nucleotides read TGTGCCAGCAGCTCCTCTAGGGGCAGCTACGAGCAGTACTTC.

As concerns this clone: Other nucleotide sequences in the sample specify the same CDR3. The chain employs TRBV9 and TRBJ2-3; no reliable D call. Trimming took 2 bases from V and 4 from J, leaving 2 bases between them. This CDR3 contains 11 residues. Germline CDR1 and CDR2: SGDLS and YYNGEE. This CDR3 reads CASSVADTQYF. CDR3 bases: TGTGCCAGCAGCGTTGCAGATACGCAGTATTTT.

The rearrangement links TRBV30 to TRBJ1-3, with D unresolved. Germline values: CDR1 GTSNPN, CDR2 SVGIG (reference sequence). The CDR3 covers 13 residues. The germline V and J ends were trimmed by 1 base and 2 bases, with 6 bases remaining between them. The CDR3 loop is CAWSGRAGNTIYF. Written as DNA, the CDR3 is TGTGCCTGGAGTGGTAGGGCTGGAAACACCATATATTTT.

The rearrangement links TRBV5-5 to TRBJ2-1; 7 nucleotides line up with TRBD2. The germline gives CDR1 SGHKS, CDR2 YYEKEE (reference sequence). V shed 7 bases and J 1 base; nucleotides not matched to a gene: 8. The CDR3 extends over 15 amino acids. The CDR3 DNA reads TGTGCCAGCGGCCGGGGAGCGGGATCCTACAATGAGCAGTTCTTC. Encoded protein: CASGRGAGSYNEQFF. Variable domain in full (rest from reference TRBV5-5 and TRBJ2-1): DAGVTQSPTHLIKTRGQQVTLRCSPISGHKSVSWYQQVLGQGPQFIFQYYEKEERGRGNFPDRFSARQFPNYSSELNVNALLLGDSALYLCASGRGAGSYNEQFFGPGTRLTVL.

The J gene is TRBJ1-6, the V gene TRBV5-1, with D possibly matching TRBD1 (6 bases). This CDR3 region has 13 residues. In germline, CDR1 is SGHRS, CDR2 YFSETQ. Trimming removed 1 base at V and 9 bases at J, with 8 bases between. The CDR3 sequence is CASSLTGPSPLHF. DNA for the CDR3: TGCGCCAGCAGCTTGACAGGGCCTTCACCCCTCCACTTT.

This chain links TRBV10-3 with TRBJ2-3; the D gene is possibly TRBD1 (7 bases). CDR1 and CDR2 (germline): ENHRY, SYGVKD. The CDR3 is made up of 20 amino acids. V was shortened by 6 bases and J by 2 bases, with 30 bases between the two germline ends. The chain's CDR3 is CAIRGGPGQKQLKATDTQYF. In nucleotides, the CDR3 is TGTGCCATCAGGGGGGGACCGGGACAGAAACAATTGAAAGCCACAGATACGCAGTATTTT.

This CDR3 reads CSASKGGGYTF. CDR3 nucleotides: TGCAGTGCTAGTAAAGGGGGCGGCTACACCTTC. The chain combines TRBV20-1 with TRBJ1-2, with 7 positions matching TRBD1. Germline CDR1 reads DFQATT; CDR2 reads SNEGSKA (reference sequence). J gave up 8 bases and V 3 bases, and 3 bases lay outside the gene matches. The length of the CDR3 is 11 residues.

The chain links TRBV18 to TRBJ2-7; D ambiguous. Germline V gene lookup returns CDR1 KGHSH and CDR2 LQKENI. V was shortened by 2 bases and J by 2 bases, with 10 bases between the two germline ends. This CDR3 has 14 amino acids. The CDR3 DNA reads as TGTGCCAGCTCACCAAGTCGCGGACCCTACGAGCAGTACTTC. It is translated as CASSPSRGPYEQYF.

V and J are TRBV19 and TRBJ2-5; 7 bases fit TRBD1. This CDR3 is built from 14 residues. Germline CDR1 LNHDA, CDR2 SQIVND (reference sequence). The junction had 4 bases not matched to a gene; V was cut back by 6 bases and J by 0 bases. CDR3 coding DNA: TGTGCCAGTAGACATGGGACAGACCAAGAGACCCAGTACTTC. Residues: CASRHGTDQETQYF.

The gene calls are TRBV6-6 and TRBJ1-5; tentatively, D is TRBD1 (6 bases). Germline assignment: CDR1 MNHNY and CDR2 SVGAGI (reference sequence). The CDR3 runs to 14 residues. Between the trimmed V and J ends, which lost 7 bases and 3 bases, there was a span of 13 bases. The CDR3 sequence: CASKRTEPNQPQHF. CDR3 bases: TGTGCCAGCAAGAGGACAGAACCCAATCAGCCCCAGCATTTT.

This chain connects TRBV5-1 to TRBJ2-7, with 8 bases that match TRBD2. V shed 0 bases and J 2 bases; nucleotides not matched to a gene: 4. The CDR3 length is 15 residues. Germline CDR1 and CDR2: SGHRS and YFSETQ. The CDR3 DNA is TGCGCCAGCAGCTTGGGGGGTAGCGGGACCTACGAGCAGTACTTC. Protein sequence: CASSLGGSGTYEQYF.

This chain connects TRBV15 to TRBJ2-7, with 13 bases matching TRBD2. The CDR3 is 18 residues long. The trim removed 5 bases at V and 0 bases at J, leaving 10 bases unmatched. The germline gives CDR1 LNHNV, CDR2 YYDKDF (reference sequence). CDR3 in amino acids: CATSSGLAGVPFSYEQYF. The DNA for the CDR3 is TGTGCCACCAGCTCCGGACTAGCGGGAGTTCCGTTCTCCTACGAGCAGTACTTC.

The chain recombines TRBV2 with TRBJ1-3; no definite D call. The V gene's germline CDR1 is SNHLY and CDR2 FYNNEI. The length of the CDR3 is 12 residues. Trimming left V 5 bases short and J 3 bases short, with 5 bases between. Here the CDR3 DNA reads TGTGCCAGCAGTAAAGATGGAAACACCATATATTTT. Protein product: CASSKDGNTIYF.

V and J are TRBV5-4 and TRBJ2-7; 9 bases fit TRBD2. The CDR3 length is 15 residues. J gave up 2 bases and V 4 bases, and 7 bases lay outside the gene matches. The V gene's germline CDR1 is SGHNT and CDR2 YYREEE (reference sequence). The DNA of the CDR3 is TGTGCCAGCAGCGAATCTAGCGGGGCCCCCTACGAGCAGTACTTC. Translated: CASSESSGAPYEQYF.

The chain couples TRBV25-1 to TRBJ1-6, with a possible D match to TRBD1 (5 bases). With 4 bases removed from V and 7 bases from J, the gap between germline ends came to 17 bases. CDR3 length: 16 residues. Germline V CDR1 and CDR2: MGHDK, SYGVNS. CDR3 region: CASSASGGAGNSPLHF. CDR3 in DNA: TGTGCCAGCAGTGCCTCTGGCGGGGCCGGAAATTCACCCCTCCACTTT.

V is TRBV6-1 and J is TRBJ1-3; D not resolved. Looked up from germline, CDR1 is MNHNS and CDR2 is SASEGT. Trimming shortened V by 1 base and J by 4 bases, and 11 bases separated the two germline ends. There are 15 residues in the CDR3. CDR3: CASSEVWASGNTIYF. Here the CDR3 DNA reads TGTGCCAGCAGTGAAGTATGGGCGTCCGGAAACACCATATATTTT.

CDR3 region: CASSRNPGQGAYEQYF. CDR3 DNA: TGCGCCAGCAGCCGGAATCCAGGACAGGGGGCTTACGAGCAGTACTTC. The V and J genes are TRBV4-1 and TRBJ2-7, with 11 nucleotides matching TRBD1. J was trimmed by 4 bases and V by 4 bases; bases with no gene match: 9. CDR3 length equals 16 residues. Looked up from germline, CDR1 is MGHRA and CDR2 is YSYEKL.

The chain couples TRBV12-5 to TRBJ1-1, with 11 bases that match TRBD1. The CDR3 contains 16 residues. Trimming cost V 5 bases and J 0 bases; bases outside gene matches: 5. Germline CDR1 is LGHNT and CDR2 is FRNRAP. CDR3 in amino acids: CASGRDRGIMNTEAFF. In DNA, the CDR3 is TGTGCTAGTGGTCGGGACAGGGGGATTATGAACACTGAAGCTTTCTTT. The variable domain in full, completed from reference TRBV12-5 and TRBJ1-1, reads DARVTQTPRHKVTEMGQEVTMRCQPILGHNTVFWYRQTMMQGLELLAYFRNRAPLDDSGMPKDRFSAEMPDATLATLKIQPSEPRDSAVYFCASGRDRGIMNTEAFFGQGTRLTVV.

The chain combines TRBV21-1 with TRBJ2-7. TRBV21-1 has pseudogene status. This CDR3 comprises 14 residues. CDR3 nucleotides: TGTGCCAGCAGCAAGGCAGGGACCTCCTACGAGCAGTACTTC. This gives the protein CASSKAGTSYEQYF.

The chain couples TRBV5-1 to TRBJ2-1; 8 bases are shared with TRBD2. Looked up from germline, CDR1 is SGHRS and CDR2 is YFSETQ. The J segment lost 4 bases and the V segment lost 0 bases, leaving 6 bases of the junction unmatched. CDR3 length: 16 amino acids. CDR3 DNA sequence: TGCGCCAGCAGCTTGGCCTCCGGGACTAGATACAATGAGCAGTTCTTC. This gives the protein CASSLASGTRYNEQFF.

This chain uses TRBV9 with TRBJ2-1; TRBD2 matches 10 bases. Germline V gene sequence: CDR1 SGDLS, CDR2 YYNGEE. V dropped 4 bases and J dropped 2; count of bases not matched to a gene: 3. CDR3 length: 15 amino acids. This CDR3 is CASSLAGVPYNEQFF. CDR3 nucleotide sequence: TGTGCCAGCAGCCTAGCGGGAGTTCCCTACAATGAGCAGTTCTTC.

This clone was observed a single time. The gene calls are TRBV19 and TRBJ2-2, with D perhaps given as TRBD1 or TRBD2 (5 bases each). Trimming stripped 7 bases from V and 9 bases from J, with 18 bases between. The CDR3 is 14 amino acids. Germline loops: CDR1 LNHDA, CDR2 SQIVND (reference sequence). CDR3 loop: CASTPIGGGRELFF. The CDR3 bases are TGTGCCAGTACCCCTATAGGTGGGGGTCGGGAGCTGTTTTTT. The full variable domain, its missing parts supplied by reference TRBV19 and TRBJ2-2, is DGGITQSPKYLFRKEGQNVTLSCEQNLNHDAMYWYRQDPGQGLRLIYYSQIVNDFQKGDIAEGYSVSREKKESFPLTVTSAQKNPTAFYLCASTPIGGGRELFFGEGSRLTVL.

This chain uses TRBV14 with TRBJ2-7; 10 nucleotides agree with TRBD1. The CDR3 is made up of 16 amino acids. The germline CDR1 and CDR2 sequences are SGHDN and FVKESK. Unmatched junction bases numbered 7, after V lost 3 bases and J lost 2 bases. The CDR3 DNA sequence: TGTGCCAGCAGCCAGCCCCCGGGACAGGGGACCTACGAGCAGTACTTC. It is translated as CASSQPPGQGTYEQYF.

The V call is TRBV7-8, the J call TRBJ2-7; D is unresolved. Trimming shortened V by 5 bases and J by 6 bases, and 11 bases separated the two germline ends. This CDR3 is built from 12 residues. Germline values: CDR1 SGHVS, CDR2 FQNEAQ. The CDR3 DNA is TGTGCCAGCAGCCCGGACGGAACCGAGCAGTACTTC. Translated, it gives CASSPDGTEQYF.

This chain uses TRBV5-4 with TRBJ2-1, with 7 nucleotides matching TRBD2. Trimming cost V 2 bases and J 2 bases; bases outside gene matches: 4. The CDR3 has 15 amino acids. Germline lookup yields CDR1 SGHNT and CDR2 YYREEE (reference sequence). The CDR3 sequence is CASSFGGRAYNEQFF. CDR3 nucleotide sequence: TGTGCCAGCAGCTTTGGGGGGAGGGCCTACAATGAGCAGTTCTTC.